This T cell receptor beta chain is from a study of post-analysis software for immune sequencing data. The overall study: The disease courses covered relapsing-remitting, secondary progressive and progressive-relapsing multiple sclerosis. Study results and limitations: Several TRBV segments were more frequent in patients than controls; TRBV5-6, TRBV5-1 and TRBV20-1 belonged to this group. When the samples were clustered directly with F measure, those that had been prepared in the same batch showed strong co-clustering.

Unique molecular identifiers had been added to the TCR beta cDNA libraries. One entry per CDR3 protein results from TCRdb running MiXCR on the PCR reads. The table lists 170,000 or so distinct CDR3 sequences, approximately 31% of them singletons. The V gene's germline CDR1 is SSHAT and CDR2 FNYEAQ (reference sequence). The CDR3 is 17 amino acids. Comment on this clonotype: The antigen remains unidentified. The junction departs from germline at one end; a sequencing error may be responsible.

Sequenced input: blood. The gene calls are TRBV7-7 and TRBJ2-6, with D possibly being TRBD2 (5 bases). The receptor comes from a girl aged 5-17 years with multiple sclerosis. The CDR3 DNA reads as TGTGCTAGCAGCTTAGCGCCCGGCGGCTCTGGGGCCAACGTCCTGACTTTC. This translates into CASSLAPGGSGANVLTF.